This T cell receptor (beta chain) is drawn from a study of cytomegalovirus exposure and HLA in healthy donors. As regards this clone: Its antigen is undetermined.

The CDR3 extends over 16 amino acids. V lost 5 bases to trimming and J lost 4 bases; unmatched junction nucleotides: 13. The V gene's germline CDR1 is MNHEY and CDR2 SMNVEV (reference sequence). PCR used 60 Vbeta primers and 13 Jbeta primers. The protocol was immunoSEQ multiplex PCR, while the TCRdb copy is restricted to in-frame clones and leaves out a portion. The data show roughly 200,000 clones, approximately 80% seen once. Study-wide points: Fewer N-insertions than the roughly 700-donor mean were reportedly shown by an Asian-associated ancestry cluster in a later analysis. Later on, an analysis found that several of the most significant clusters appeared to be linked to common viral pathogens, which included parvovirus B19. Most of the TCR beta V segments (in an earlier analysis) were productive either about 87% or about 30% of the time. More than 150 TCR beta chains were listed as cytomegalovirus-associated.

The source of this sequence is a woman in her 30s in good health and CMV-seronegative. Sequenced input: PBMCs. This chain joins TRBV27 and TRBJ2-7, with 8 bases matching TRBD1. This CDR3 reads CASSLLQDRVQYEQYF. The CDR3, as DNA: TGTGCCAGCAGTCTCCTCCAGGACAGGGTGCAGTACGAGCAGTACTTC.